The rows below give T cell receptor beta chains drawn from one sample of a study of blood T cell repertoires in COVID-19. The assay was immunoSEQ multiplex PCR, and TCRdb's table has in-frame clones only and misses some. The table shows 180,000 or so clones, with roughly 82% occurring only once. The sequencing sample was made of PBMCs or T cells enriched from blood (not recorded which). The receptors come from a middle-aged man with acute COVID-19. CDR3s include the opening cysteine and the closing phenylalanine or tryptophan. The D gene is left open where the match is weak. Size is stated for part of the rows, as once, few or many counts, or as a class when the clone is expanded.

j_gene	abundance	d_gene	v_gene	CDR3aa	CDR3nt
TRBJ1-1	once	.	TRBV18	CASSTGSQGTEAFF	TGTGCCAGCTCAACCGGGTCCCAGGGGACTGAAGCTTTCTTT
TRBJ2-5	.	.	TRBV9	CASSVGVRRQETQYF	TGTGCCAGCAGCGTAGGAGTAAGGAGACAAGAGACCCAGTACTTC
TRBJ2-7	few	.	TRBV9	CASSVVESSYEQYF	TGTGCCAGCAGCGTAGTTGAGAGTTCCTACGAGCAGTACTTC
TRBJ1-1	.	.	TRBV7-6	CASSLVGGNTEAFF	TGTGCCAGCAGCTTAGTCGGTGGGAACACTGAAGCTTTCTTT
TRBJ1-1	.	.	TRBV9	CASSVAGRNTEAFF	TGTGCCAGCAGCGTAGCAGGCCGGAACACTGAAGCTTTCTTT
TRBJ2-1	.	.	TRBV27	CASSLSGGIHNEQFF	TGTGCCAGCAGTTTATCCGGCGGGATTCACAATGAGCAGTTCTTC
TRBJ2-7	once	.	TRBV7-9	CASSEAGTSYEQYF	TGTGCCAGCAGCGAAGCCGGGACTTCCTACGAGCAGTACTTC
TRBJ1-1	.	.	TRBV19	CASRRTVMNTEAFF	TGTGCCAGTAGAAGGACAGTTATGAACACTGAAGCTTTCTTT
TRBJ2-7	.	.	TRBV6-5	CASTDPGPNEQYF	TGTGCCAGCACCGATCCAGGGCCCAACGAGCAGTACTTC
TRBJ1-1	few	.	TRBV28	CASSPLPAGRGGAFF	TGTGCCAGCAGCCCACTCCCAGCAGGGCGGGGTGGAGCTTTCTTT
TRBJ2-3	.	.	TRBV7-6	CASSYRLDADTQYF	TGTGCCAGCAGCTATAGACTAGATGCAGATACGCAGTATTTT
TRBJ2-6	.	.	TRBV19	CASGGQGGANVLTF	TGTGCCAGCGGAGGGCAAGGTGGGGCCAACGTCCTGACTTTC
TRBJ2-7	.	TRBD2	TRBV24-1	CATSDLRTSGILYEQYF	TGTGCCACCAGTGACCTCCGGACTAGCGGGATTCTTTACGAGCAGTACTTC
TRBJ2-3	.	.	TRBV5-4	CASREEIGSTDTQYF	TGTGCCAGCAGAGAGGAGATCGGTAGCACAGATACGCAGTATTTT
TRBJ2-1	.	.	TRBV30	CAWSGNSYNEQFF	TGTGCCTGGAGCGGGAACTCCTACAATGAGCAGTTCTTC
TRBJ1-5	.	.	TRBV5-4	CASSKDTNQPQHF	TGTGCCAGCAGCAAGGACACTAATCAGCCCCAGCATTTT
TRBJ2-7	.	.	TRBV4-3	CASSQDPGTPPEQYF	TGCGCCAGCAGCCAAGATCCTGGGACTCCGCCCGAGCAGTACTTC
TRBJ2-7	.	TRBD1	TRBV25-1	CASSEGTESNEQYF	TGTGCCAGCAGTGAAGGGACAGAGAGCAACGAGCAGTACTTC
TRBJ2-5	.	TRBD1	TRBV18	CASSPGQGGRETQYF	TGTGCCAGCTCTCCTGGACAGGGGGGGCGGGAGACCCAGTACTTC
TRBJ1-1	.	.	TRBV3-1/TRBV3-2	CASSPTGLTSLPGTEAFF	TGTGCCAGCAGCCCAACAGGGCTCACTAGTCTACCGGGCACTGAAGCTTTCTTT
TRBJ2-2	.	TRBD1	TRBV5-4	CASSLMGQGAGELFF	TGTGCCAGCAGCTTGATGGGACAGGGAGCCGGGGAGCTGTTTTTT
TRBJ2-2	.	.	TRBV6-5	CASSPHYGELFF	TGTGCCAGCAGCCCACATTACGGGGAGCTGTTTTTT
TRBJ2-5	.	.	TRBV19	CASSWDWEETQYF	TGTGCCAGTAGTTGGGACTGGGAAGAGACCCAGTACTTC
TRBJ2-7	once	TRBD1	TRBV7-9	CASVPRTGGSYEQYF	TGTGCCAGCGTGCCACGGACAGGGGGCTCCTACGAGCAGTACTTC
TRBJ2-2	.	TRBD2	TRBV24-1	CATLGTSGYTGELFF	TGTGCCACCCTAGGGACTAGCGGTTACACCGGGGAGCTGTTTTTT
TRBJ1-2	.	TRBD1	TRBV12-3/TRBV12-4	CASRGTGDYGYTF	TGTGCCAGCAGGGGGACAGGGGACTATGGCTACACCTTC
TRBJ2-1	.	TRBD2	TRBV7-2	CASTKGLAGVYEQFF	TGTGCCAGCACCAAGGGACTAGCGGGAGTGTATGAGCAGTTCTTC
TRBJ2-7	.	TRBD2	TRBV3-1/TRBV3-2	CASSQGGSREQYF	TGTGCCAGCAGCCAAGGCGGGAGTCGTGAGCAGTACTTC
TRBJ1-2	.	.	TRBV12-3/TRBV12-4	CASSPDTYGYTF	TGTGCCAGCAGTCCCGACACATATGGCTACACCTTC
TRBJ2-3	few	TRBD2	TRBV5-6	CASSLTSGSFGGGTDTQYF	TGTGCCAGCAGCCTGACTAGCGGGAGTTTCGGGGGGGGCACAGATACGCAGTATTTT
TRBJ2-1	once	TRBD2	TRBV7-9	CASSTLAVVEQFF	TGTGCCAGCAGCACACTAGCGGTCGTGGAGCAGTTCTTC
TRBJ2-7	.	.	TRBV28	CASRKAGYEQYF	TGTGCCAGCCGGAAGGCGGGCTACGAGCAGTACTTC
TRBJ2-1	.	TRBD2	TRBV9	CASSLSGTSGRNEQFF	TGTGCCAGCAGCTTGTCCGGGACTAGCGGGAGAAATGAGCAGTTCTTC
TRBJ1-5	.	.	TRBV3-1/TRBV3-2	CASSQDAWSQPQHF	TGTGCCAGCAGCCAAGATGCATGGAGTCAGCCCCAGCATTTT
TRBJ1-1	.	TRBD1	TRBV19	CASSFGQGGAFF	TGTGCCAGTAGTTTCGGACAGGGCGGAGCTTTCTTT
TRBJ2-1	.	TRBD2	TRBV6-4	CASSGAGGPVEQFF	TGTGCCAGCAGTGGGGCGGGAGGGCCGGTTGAGCAGTTCTTC
TRBJ1-5	.	TRBD1	TRBV28	CASSTTGLVNQPQHF	TGTGCCAGCAGTACGACAGGGCTGGTCAATCAGCCCCAGCATTTT
TRBJ2-7	.	TRBD1	TRBV5-1	CASSLGDGTGSYEQYF	TGCGCCAGCAGCTTGGGAGACGGGACAGGGTCTTACGAGCAGTACTTC
TRBJ2-3	.	.	TRBV30	CAWGSGSSTDTQYF	TGTGCCTGGGGGAGCGGGTCTAGCACAGATACGCAGTATTTT
TRBJ1-4	.	.	TRBV11-2	CASSLLPGKLFF	TGTGCCAGCAGCTTACTGCCCGGAAAACTGTTTTTT
TRBJ1-5	.	.	TRBV5-3	CATDSRVPQHF	TGTGCCACAGACTCCAGGGTGCCCCAGCATTTT
TRBJ2-7	.	TRBD2	TRBV9	CASSVDSGRDLGEQYF	TGTGCCAGCAGCGTAGACAGCGGGAGGGATCTTGGGGAGCAGTACTTC